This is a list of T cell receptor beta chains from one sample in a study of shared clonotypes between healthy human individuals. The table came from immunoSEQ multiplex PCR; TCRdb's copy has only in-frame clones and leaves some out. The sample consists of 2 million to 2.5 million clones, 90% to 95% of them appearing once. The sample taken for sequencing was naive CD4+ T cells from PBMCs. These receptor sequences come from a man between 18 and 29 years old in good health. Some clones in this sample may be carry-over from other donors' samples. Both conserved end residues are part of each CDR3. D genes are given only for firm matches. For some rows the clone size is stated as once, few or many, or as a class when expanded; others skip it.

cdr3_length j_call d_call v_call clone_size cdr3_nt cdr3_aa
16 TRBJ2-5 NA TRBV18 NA TGTGCCAGCTCACCAGGATTGACGGGCTTCCAAGAGACCCAGTACTTC CASSPGLTGFQETQYF
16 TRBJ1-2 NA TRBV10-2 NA TGCGCCAGCAGTGAGCCTCTGGACATCGCCAACTATGGCTACACCTTC CASSEPLDIANYGYTF
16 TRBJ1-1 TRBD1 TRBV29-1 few TGCAGCGTTGATCCTGGGACAGGGGCGATGAACACTGAAGCTTTCTTT CSVDPGTGAMNTEAFF
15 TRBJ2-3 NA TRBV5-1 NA TGCGCCAGCAGCCTGCCCAGCGCCCGCACAGATACGCAGTATTTT CASSLPSARTDTQYF
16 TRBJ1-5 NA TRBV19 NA TGTGCCAGTAAGACGAGTGGGATAAGCAGCAATCAGCCCCAGCATTTT CASKTSGISSNQPQHF
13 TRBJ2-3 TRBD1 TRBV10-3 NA TGTGCCATACAGGGGGCTAGCACAGATACGCAGTATTTT CAIQGASTDTQYF
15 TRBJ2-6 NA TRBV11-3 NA TGTGCCAGCAGTAAGATGAGCTCTGGGGCCAACGTCCTGACTTTC CASSKMSSGANVLTF
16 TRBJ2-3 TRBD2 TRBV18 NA TGTGCCAGCTCACCACCCGGTTGGGCTAGCGGGGATACGCAGTATTTT CASSPPGWASGDTQYF
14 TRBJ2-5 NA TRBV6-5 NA TGTGCCAGCAGTTACTCGGGGACGAAAGAGACCCAGTACTTC CASSYSGTKETQYF
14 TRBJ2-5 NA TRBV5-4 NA TGTGCCAGCAGCATATGGACTAAAGAAGAGACCCAGTACTTC CASSIWTKEETQYF
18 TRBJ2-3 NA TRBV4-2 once TGTGCCAGCAGCCAAGGGTTCCGGCAGGGTCTTGCGGGAGATACGCAGTATTTT CASSQGFRQGLAGDTQYF
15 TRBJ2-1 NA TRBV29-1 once TGCAGCGTTGTCGAGACTAGTATAACTTCCAATGAGCAGTTCTTC CSVVETSITSNEQFF
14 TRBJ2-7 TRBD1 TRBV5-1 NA TGCGCCAGCAGCTTGCAGGGGGTCTCCTACGAGCAGTACTTC CASSLQGVSYEQYF
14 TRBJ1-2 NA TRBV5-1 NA TGCGCCAGCAGCTTGGATCTGGGAAACTATGGCTACACCTTC CASSLDLGNYGYTF
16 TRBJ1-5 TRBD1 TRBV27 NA TGTGCCAGCAGTTCGCTTCGACAGGGGCCGGTTTGGCCCCAGCATTTT CASSSLRQGPVWPQHF
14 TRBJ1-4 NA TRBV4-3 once TGCGCCAGCAGCCAAGGTCGACAGGTTGAAAAACTGTTTTTT CASSQGRQVEKLFF
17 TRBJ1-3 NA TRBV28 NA TGTGCCAGCAGTTTATTTTTTGGCGGGAACTCTGGAAACACCATATATTTT CASSLFFGGNSGNTIYF
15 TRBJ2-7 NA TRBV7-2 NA TGTGCCAGCAGCTTCGTTAGCGGCATCTCCTACGAGCAGTACTTC CASSFVSGISYEQYF
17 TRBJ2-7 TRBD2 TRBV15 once TGTGCCACCAGCAGAGACCTCGGGACTAGCGGATCCTACGAGCAGTACTTC CATSRDLGTSGSYEQYF
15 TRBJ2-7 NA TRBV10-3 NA TGTGCCATCAGTGAGTCCCGGGACCCATCCTACGAGCAGTACTTC CAISESRDPSYEQYF
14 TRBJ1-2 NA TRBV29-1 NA TGCAGCGTTGGGGGCGGGGACCGTGGATATGGCTACACCTTC CSVGGGDRGYGYTF
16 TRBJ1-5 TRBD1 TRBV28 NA TGTGCCAGCAGTCCCCATCCCCGACAGGGGTCCCAGCCCCAGCATTTT CASSPHPRQGSQPQHF
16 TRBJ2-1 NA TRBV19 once TGTGCCAGTAGTAAACGAGGTAGCTCAACCTACAATGAGCAGTTCTTC CASSKRGSSTYNEQFF
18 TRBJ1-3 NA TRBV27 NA TGTGCCAGCAGTTTATCGGCTTGGGGACCTGGCTCTGGAAACACCATATATTTT CASSLSAWGPGSGNTIYF
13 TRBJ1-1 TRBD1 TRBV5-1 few TGCGCCAGCAGCTTGGGGACAGGGGATAACTCTTTCTTT CASSLGTGDNSFF
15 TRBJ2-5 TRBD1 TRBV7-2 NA TGTGCCAGCAGCTTATGGCAGGGGGCAGGGGAGACCCAGTACTTC CASSLWQGAGETQYF
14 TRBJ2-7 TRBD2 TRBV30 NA TGTGCCTGGAGTCGAACTAGCGGCCCCTACGAGCAGTACTTC CAWSRTSGPYEQYF
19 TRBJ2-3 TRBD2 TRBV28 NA TGTGCCAGCAGTTCCGCGGGACTAGCGGGATTGTCTAGCACAGATACGCAGTATTTT CASSSAGLAGLSSTDTQYF
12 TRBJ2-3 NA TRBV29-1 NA TGCAGCGTTGCGGACGGCACAGATACGCAGTATTTT CSVADGTDTQYF
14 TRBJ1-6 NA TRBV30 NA TGTGCCTGGAACCAGCTAGTGGGTAATTCACCCCTCCACTTT CAWNQLVGNSPLHF
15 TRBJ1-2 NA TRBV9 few TGTGCCAGCAGCAAGGGACACATAATCGGCTATGGCTACACCTTC CASSKGHIIGYGYTF
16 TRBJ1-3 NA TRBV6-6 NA TGTGCCAGCGGCCCTTTGGAGGGTAGCCCTGGAAACACCATATATTTT CASGPLEGSPGNTIYF
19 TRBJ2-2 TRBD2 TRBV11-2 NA TGTGCCAGCAGCTACTGGGGGTGGACTAGCGGGAGCAGGACCGGGGAGCTGTTTTTT CASSYWGWTSGSRTGELFF
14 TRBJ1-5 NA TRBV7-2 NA TGTGCCAGCAGCCTCGGGGGTTACAATCAGCCCCAGCATTTT CASSLGGYNQPQHF
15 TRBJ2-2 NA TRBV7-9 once TGTGCCAGCCCCACGACAGCCGCGAACACCGGGGAGCTGTTTTTT CASPTTAANTGELFF
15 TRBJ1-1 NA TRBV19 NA TGTGCCAGCAGGGACGGGGGGCTGATGAACACTGAAGCTTTCTTT CASRDGGLMNTEAFF
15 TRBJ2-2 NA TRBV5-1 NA TGCGCCAGCAGCTCGACCGGGACAAACACCGGGGAGCTGTTTTTT CASSSTGTNTGELFF
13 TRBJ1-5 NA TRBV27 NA TGTGCCAGCAGTTTAGGAGTAAATCAGCCCCAGCATTTT CASSLGVNQPQHF
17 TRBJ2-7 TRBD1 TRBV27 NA TGTGCCAGCAGTTTTGGAGGGACAGGGGGCCCAGCCTACGAGCAGTACTTC CASSFGGTGGPAYEQYF
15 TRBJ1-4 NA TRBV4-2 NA TGTGCCAGCACGATACGGGAGTTACTAACTAAGGGCCTGTTTTTT CASTIRELLTKGLFF
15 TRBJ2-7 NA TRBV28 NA TGTGCCACCGAGGTAACAGACTTGATCTCCTACGAGCAGTACTTC CATEVTDLISYEQYF
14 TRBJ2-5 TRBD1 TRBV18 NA TGTGCCAGCTCACCTGGGGACAGGGAAGAGACCCAGTACTTC CASSPGDREETQYF
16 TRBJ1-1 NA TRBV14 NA TGTGCCAGCAGCCCCCGGTCGGTTTCGGTGGACACTGAAGCTTTCTTT CASSPRSVSVDTEAFF
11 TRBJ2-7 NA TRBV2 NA TGTGCCAGCAGTGAACTCAGCGAGCAGTACTTC CASSELSEQYF
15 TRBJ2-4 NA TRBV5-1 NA TGCGCCAGCAGCCCGCAAGGGGGGCAGGGGAACATTCAGTACTTC CASSPQGGQGNIQYF
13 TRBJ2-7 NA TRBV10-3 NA TGTGCCACGGGACCCCCCACGCTGTACGAGCAGTACTTC CATGPPTLYEQYF
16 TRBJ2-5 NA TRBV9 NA TGTGCCAGCAGCGAGACAGGCGGAGTATACCAAGAGACCCAGTACTTC CASSETGGVYQETQYF
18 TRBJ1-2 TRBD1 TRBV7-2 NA TGTGCCAGCAGCCCAATTCGCTCGGGAGGGACAGCGGACGTTGGCTACACCTTC CASSPIRSGGTADVGYTF
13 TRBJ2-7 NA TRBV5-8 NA TGTGCCAGCAGCTTGCTGGTCACACCACAGCAGTACTTC CASSLLVTPQQYF
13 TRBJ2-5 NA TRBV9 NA TGTGCCAGCAGCTTACAAACAGAAGAGACCCAGTACTTC CASSLQTEETQYF
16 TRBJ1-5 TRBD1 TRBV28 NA TGTGCCAGCAGGGCCCCCGGGACAGGGGCCCAGGGGCCCCAGCATTTT CASRAPGTGAQGPQHF
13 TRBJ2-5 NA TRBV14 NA TGTGCCAGCAGCCATCCTCCTCCCCAGACCCAGTACTTC CASSHPPPQTQYF
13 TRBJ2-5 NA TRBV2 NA TGTGCCAACCGGGCCGGGTTCCAAGAGACCCAGTACTTC CANRAGFQETQYF